This TCR beta chain was retrieved from a study of somatic mutations in cytotoxic T cells in rheumatoid arthritis (dated by TCRdb to the late 2010s). Describing the broader study: Peripheral blood (about 30 ml EDTA) was collected from patients immediately after diagnosis and before any treatment began. Some V beta antibody-stained T-cell populations were flow-sorted on a FACSAria II or Sony SH800 at nearly 100% purity, and sorted V beta1+ cells also underwent TCRB sequencing. Whether expanded CD8+ T-cell clones in untreated, newly diagnosed rheumatoid arthritis carry somatic mutations was the study question, and clonality was characterized with TCRB deep sequencing. TCRB deep sequencing covered about 60 patients with rheumatoid arthritis along with 15 to 25 healthy controls. The median ages of the patient and control groups were essentially identical. Study-level results and caveats: An increase of CD8+ clonality with age was seen in patients (Spearman r=0.49) but not in healthy controls. No adjustment for multiple comparisons was made for the slight TRBV07 underrepresentation in patients. Several identical CD8+ TCRB sequences were found in both blood and synovial fluid, and in about an eighth of the roughly 60 patients the largest CD8+ clone exceeded 20% of CD8+ cells. There was no significant difference in CD8+ T-cell clonality between rheumatoid arthritis patients and age-matched healthy controls. Viral specificity could not be ruled out by absence from virus-specific databases, and the antigen targets of the expanded CD8+ clones remained unknown.

Flow cytometry confirmed the purity of CD4+ and CD8+ cells that had been isolated by positive magnetic bead selection on an AutoMACS. A TCR V beta antibody panel was used in flow cytometry to screen first for clonal expansions, which were then characterized by TCRB deep sequencing of sorted CD8+ fractions. Ficoll-Paque PLUS density gradient separation was used to isolate peripheral blood mononuclear cells. Using Nucleospin Tissue or Tissue XS kits, DNA was extracted from CD4-enriched, CD8-enriched or PBMC samples, with quantification by a Qubit 2.0 fluorometer. This clone is characterized as medium-sized (0.01 to 0.1%). Which antigen it targets is not known. No base quality information exists; no much larger clone differs at one position. The immunoSEQ assay was applied to genomic DNA for TCRB CDR3 sequencing. The published analysis was carried out like this. Published virus-specific TCRB sequences were compared with patient CD8+ clones larger than 1%, and only a few matches were found. The analyses included only productive TCRB rearrangements. Defining a clone by its unique TCRB CDR3 sequence, the study calculated clonality as a productive clonality index derived from Shannon entropy. The template counts of each clone relative to the total templates per sample were used to calculate repertoire overlap between two samples. A correlation with a Spearman r of roughly 0.66 was found between V-gene usage by flow cytometry and V-gene usage by TCRB sequencing. TCRdb provides this immuneACCESS table in a form limited to in-frame rearrangements. Some clones are lacking; in checked studies, under half of them reflect an unresolved V gene, and why the rest are absent is not known. V and J calls and clone size come straight from that table; D and trimming were deduced from the DNA. The sample yields 13,000 or so clones; roughly 82% were counted once. The ten largest clones represent 25% to 30% of the sample.

V lost 2 bases and J lost 6 bases, and the count of bases not matched to a germline gene is 5. From cysteine to phenylalanine, the CDR3 is 15 amino acids long. Of the read, only the CDR3 DNA is kept; its 45 bases are in frame from base 1. Looking up the germline V gene yields CDR1 MDHEN and CDR2 SYDVKM. The chain uses TRBV28 and TRBJ2-2; 8 central bases correspond to TRBD1. The receptor was derived from an adult with rheumatoid arthritis. Sequencing was carried out using CD8+ T cells sorted from blood. The CDR3 corresponds to CASSLSPTGAGELFF. The DNA sequence is given as TGTGCCAGCAGTTTAAGCCCGACAGGGGCCGGGGAGCTGTTTTTT. With all but the CDR3 taken from the reference TRBV28 and TRBJ2-2 genes, the full variable domain is: DVKVTQSSRYLVKRTGEKVFLECVQDMDHENMFWYRQDPGLGLRLIYFSYDVKMKEKGDIPEGYSVSREKKERFSLILESASTNQTSMYLCASSLSPTGAGELFFGEGSRLTVL.